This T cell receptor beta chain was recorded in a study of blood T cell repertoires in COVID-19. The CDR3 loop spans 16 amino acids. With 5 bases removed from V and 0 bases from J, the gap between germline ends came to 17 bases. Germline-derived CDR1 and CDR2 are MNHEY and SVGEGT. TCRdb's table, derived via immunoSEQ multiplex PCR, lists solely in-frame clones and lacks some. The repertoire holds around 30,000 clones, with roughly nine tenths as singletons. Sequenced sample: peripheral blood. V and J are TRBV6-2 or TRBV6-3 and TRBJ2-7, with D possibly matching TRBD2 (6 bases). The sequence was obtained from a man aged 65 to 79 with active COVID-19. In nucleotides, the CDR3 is TGTGCCAGCAGTAGGCCGGGGGACGGCAACTCCTACGAGCAGTACTTC. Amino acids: CASSRPGDGNSYEQYF.